This T cell receptor (beta chain) was captured in a study of blood T cell repertoires in COVID-19. Here immunoSEQ multiplex PCR was the method, and the copy in TCRdb shows in-frame clones only, minus some. The sample includes about 130,000 clones, 65% to 90% of them seen just once. Germline lookup yields CDR1 ENHRY and CDR2 SYGVKD. CDR3 length equals 17 residues. Trimming at V came to 0 bases and at J to 6 bases, leaving 9 bases not matched to a gene. This clone was seen once. Specimen: peripheral blood. The J gene is TRBJ2-1, the V gene TRBV10-3; 9 nucleotides match TRBD1. The sequence came from a man older than 75 with active or convalescent COVID-19. CDR3 amino acids: CAISESGGGQGFNEQFF. Here the CDR3 DNA reads TGTGCCATCAGTGAGTCAGGGGGAGGACAGGGGTTCAATGAGCAGTTCTTC.